This TCR beta chain was recorded in a study of T-cell reconstitution after alpha-beta-depleted transplantation in children. Unique molecular identifiers were used to barcode this TCRbeta library. TCRdb independently ran MiXCR on the PCR reads; one entry per CDR3 protein. The sample records about 400,000 distinct CDR3 sequences, around 20% being singletons. The CDR3 length is 13 residues. J lost 9 bases, V lost 5 bases, and 4 bases had no gene match. CDR1 is DFQATT and CDR2 is SNEGSKA in the germline V gene (reference sequence). The input for sequencing was PBMCs from the stem cell graft donor, taken from the stem cell graft. This rearrangement joins TRBV20-1 to TRBJ1-6, with 10 bases fitting TRBD1. The TCR originated in a human donor who donated a stem cell graft to a child with acute myeloid leukemia. The CDR3 DNA is TGCAGTGCTCCCGGGACAGGGGTTTCACCCCTCCACTTT. Its translation is CSAPGTGVSPLHF.